These T cell receptor beta chains were read from a single sample in a study of blood T cell repertoires in COVID-19. Using immunoSEQ multiplex PCR, the repertoire was profiled, and TCRdb retains in-frame clones only, with some absent. The sample carries approximately 90,000 clones, 65% to 80% recorded once. Sequenced sample: peripheral blood. These receptors were taken from a human donor in a cohort sampled during active COVID-19. The CDR3 runs from the conserved cysteine through the conserved F or W. The order of the fields is J gene, V gene, D gene, clone size, CDR3 protein, CDR3 DNA. D genes are given only for firm matches. The size entry is marked missing in some rows and otherwise reads once, few, many or a size class.

TRBJ2-1 TRBV3-1/TRBV3-2 TRBD1 NA CASSPSTGKQFF TGTGCCAGCAGCCCCTCGACAGGGAAGCAGTTCTTC
TRBJ2-7 TRBV3-1/TRBV3-2 NA NA CASSQGLGEGVREQYF TGTGCCAGCAGCCAAGGGTTGGGCGAGGGAGTGAGGGAGCAGTACTTC
TRBJ2-1 TRBV28 TRBD2 NA CASSLAGGSYNEQFF TGTGCCAGCAGTTTAGCGGGAGGCTCCTACAATGAGCAGTTCTTC
TRBJ2-3 TRBV6-5 NA few CASRAGQTSTDTQYF TGTGCCAGCAGGGCGGGACAGACTAGCACAGATACGCAGTATTTT
TRBJ1-1 TRBV7-8 TRBD1 NA CASSLEGAMNTEAFF TGTGCCAGCAGCTTAGAGGGGGCAATGAACACTGAAGCTTTCTTT
TRBJ2-5 TRBV6-5 TRBD1 NA CASSYTGQGATQYF TGTGCCAGCAGTTACACGGGACAGGGAGCGACCCAGTACTTC
TRBJ1-4 TRBV3-1/TRBV3-2 NA NA CASSQVSGKKLFF TGTGCCAGCAGCCAAGTCTCCGGGAAAAAACTGTTTTTT
TRBJ2-2 TRBV28 NA NA CASSRGPTGELFF TGTGCCAGCAGCCGAGGCCCCACCGGGGAGCTGTTTTTT
TRBJ2-7 TRBV6-2/TRBV6-3 NA NA CASSLDRTRYEQYF TGTGCCAGCAGTCTCGACAGGACCCGCTACGAGCAGTACTTC
TRBJ1-3 TRBV28 TRBD1 once CATVRGSSGNTIYF TGTGCCACTGTCAGGGGGAGCTCTGGAAACACCATATATTTT
TRBJ2-3 TRBV7-3 NA NA CASSLNGLGDTQYF TGTGCCAGCAGTCTAAATGGACTTGGCGATACGCAGTATTTT
TRBJ2-1 TRBV5-6 TRBD2 NA CASSLPLAGVDEQFF TGTGCCAGCAGCTTGCCCCTAGCGGGAGTCGATGAGCAGTTCTTC